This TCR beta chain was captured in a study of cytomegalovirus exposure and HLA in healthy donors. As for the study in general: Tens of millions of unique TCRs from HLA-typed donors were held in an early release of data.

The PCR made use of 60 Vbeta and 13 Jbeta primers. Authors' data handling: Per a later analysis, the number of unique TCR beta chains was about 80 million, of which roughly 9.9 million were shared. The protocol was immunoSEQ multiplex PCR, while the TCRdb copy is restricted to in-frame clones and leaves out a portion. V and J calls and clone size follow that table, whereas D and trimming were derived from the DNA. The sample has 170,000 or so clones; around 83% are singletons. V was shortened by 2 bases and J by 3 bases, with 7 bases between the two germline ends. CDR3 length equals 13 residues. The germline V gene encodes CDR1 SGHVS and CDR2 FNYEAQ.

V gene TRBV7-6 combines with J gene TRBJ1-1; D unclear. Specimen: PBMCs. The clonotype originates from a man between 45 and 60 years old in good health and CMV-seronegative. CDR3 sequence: CASSLSGDTEAFF. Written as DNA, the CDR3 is TGTGCCAGCAGCTTATCCGGGGACACTGAAGCTTTCTTT.